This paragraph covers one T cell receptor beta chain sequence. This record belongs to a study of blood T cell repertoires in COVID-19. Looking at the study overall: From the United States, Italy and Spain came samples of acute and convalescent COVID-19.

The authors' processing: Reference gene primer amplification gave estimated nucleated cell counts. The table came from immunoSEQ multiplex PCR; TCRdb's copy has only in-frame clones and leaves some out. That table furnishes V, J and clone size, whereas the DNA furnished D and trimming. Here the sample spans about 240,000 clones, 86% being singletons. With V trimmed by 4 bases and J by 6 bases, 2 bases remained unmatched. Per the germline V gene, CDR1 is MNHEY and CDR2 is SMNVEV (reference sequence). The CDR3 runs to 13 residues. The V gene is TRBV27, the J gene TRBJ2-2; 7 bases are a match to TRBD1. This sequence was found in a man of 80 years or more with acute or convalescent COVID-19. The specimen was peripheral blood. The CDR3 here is CASSSGGSGELFF. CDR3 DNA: TGTGCCAGCAGTTCAGGGGGATCCGGGGAGCTGTTTTTT.